This TCR beta chain stems from a study of T-cell reconstitution after alpha-beta-depleted transplantation in children. The TCRbeta library incorporated unique molecular identifiers. MiXCR was run by TCRdb on the PCR reads, yielding one entry per CDR3 protein. The sample contains 420,000 or so distinct CDR3 sequences, approximately 11% of which appear only once. Germline V lookup: CDR1 SGHTA, CDR2 FQGTGA. With 6 bases removed from V and 4 bases from J, the gap between germline ends came to 15 bases. The CDR3 covers 15 residues. The origin of this receptor is a human donor who donated a stem cell graft to a child with acute myeloid leukemia. The J gene is TRBJ2-2, the V gene TRBV7-3, with a tentative D call TRBD1 (6 bases). Sequences were derived from PBMCs from the stem cell graft donor, sampled from the stem cell graft. CDR3 in amino acids: CASSLRTGSTGELFF. CDR3 nucleotide sequence: TGTGCCAGCAGTTTACGAACAGGGTCCACCGGGGAGCTGTTTTTT.